Here is one T cell receptor (beta chain) with its context. This sample is drawn from a study of shared clonotypes between healthy human individuals. V dropped 2 bases and J dropped 4; count of bases not matched to a gene: 10. Germline V gene data show CDR1 as SGDLS and CDR2 as YYNGEE. This CDR3 region has 16 residues. Around 32,000 T cell genomes, or around 180 ng DNA, went into the sorted-subset replicate PCRs. Produced via immunoSEQ multiplex PCR; TCRdb's table is partial and in-frame only. This table holds about 2 million clones, 85% to 95% found once. The source of this sequence is a man aged 18-30 years in good health. Sequences were obtained from naive CD4+ T cells sorted from blood. The subset: CD45RA+ positively selected. J is TRBJ2-7 and V is TRBV9, with 9 positions matching TRBD1. CDR3: CASSVDPGQGSYEQYF. The CDR3 DNA follows: TGTGCCAGCAGCGTGGACCCGGGACAGGGATCATACGAGCAGTACTTC.